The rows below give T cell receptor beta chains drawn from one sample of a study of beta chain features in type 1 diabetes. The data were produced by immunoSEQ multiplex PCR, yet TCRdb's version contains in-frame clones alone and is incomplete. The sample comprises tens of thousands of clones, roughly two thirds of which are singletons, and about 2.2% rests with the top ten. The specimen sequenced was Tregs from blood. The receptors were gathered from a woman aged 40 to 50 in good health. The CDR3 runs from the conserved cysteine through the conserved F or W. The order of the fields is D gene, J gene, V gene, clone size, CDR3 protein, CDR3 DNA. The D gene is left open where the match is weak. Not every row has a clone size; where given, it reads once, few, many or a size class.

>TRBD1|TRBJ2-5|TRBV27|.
CASGTGTGLTQYF
TGTGCCAGCGGAACCGGGACAGGGCTGACCCAGTACTTC
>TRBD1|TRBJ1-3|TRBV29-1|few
CSAAQGFGNTIYF
TGCAGCGCGGCACAGGGGTTCGGAAACACCATATATTTT
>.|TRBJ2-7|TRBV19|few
CATQSPIGEQYF
TGTGCCACCCAGTCCCCAATTGGCGAGCAGTACTTC
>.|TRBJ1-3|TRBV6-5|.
CASSYRGGGNTIYF
TGTGCCAGCAGTTACAGGGGAGGTGGAAACACCATATATTTT
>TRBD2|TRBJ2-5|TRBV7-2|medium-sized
CASSTPTSPETQYF
TGTGCCAGCAGCACCCCGACTAGCCCAGAGACCCAGTACTTC
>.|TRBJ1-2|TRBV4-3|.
CASSQARGWANYGYTF
TGCGCCAGCAGCCAAGCCCGGGGATGGGCTAACTATGGCTACACCTTC
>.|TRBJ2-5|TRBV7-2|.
CASSLAAETQYF
TGTGCCAGCAGCTTAGCAGCGGAGACCCAGTACTTC
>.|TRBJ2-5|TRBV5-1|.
CASSPTFLETQYF
TGCGCCAGCAGCCCGACATTTCTGGAGACCCAGTACTTC
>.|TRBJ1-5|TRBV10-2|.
CASKGVLGPQHF
TGCGCCAGCAAAGGGGTCCTGGGGCCCCAGCATTTT
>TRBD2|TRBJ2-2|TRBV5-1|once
CASSPNPAGVTGELFF
TGCGCCAGCAGCCCCAATCCAGCGGGAGTCACCGGGGAGCTGTTTTTT
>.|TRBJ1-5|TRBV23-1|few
CASSQSLLTLTGDNYSNQPQHF
TGCGCCAGCAGTCAATCTTTACTCACTTTGACAGGCGACAATTATAGCAATCAGCCCCAGCATTTT
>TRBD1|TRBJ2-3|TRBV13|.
CASSLASTGGHTDTQYF
TGTGCCAGCAGCTTAGCCTCGACAGGGGGTCACACAGATACGCAGTATTTT
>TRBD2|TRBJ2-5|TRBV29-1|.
CSVGFGGGRQETQYF
TGCAGCGTTGGGTTCGGGGGGGGCAGGCAAGAGACCCAGTACTTC
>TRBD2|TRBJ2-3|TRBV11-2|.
CASSPGLAGGTTDTQYF
TGTGCCAGCAGCCCGGGACTAGCGGGGGGGACCACAGATACGCAGTATTTT
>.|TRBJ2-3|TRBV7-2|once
CASRSLGTDTQYF
TGTGCCAGCAGGTCACTCGGCACAGATACGCAGTATTTT
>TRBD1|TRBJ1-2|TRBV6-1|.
CASIVGQGGNYGYTF
TGTGCCAGCATAGTGGGACAGGGGGGTAACTATGGCTACACCTTC
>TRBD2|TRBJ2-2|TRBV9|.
CASSASGGAGELFF
TGTGCCAGCAGCGCCAGCGGGGGGGCCGGGGAGCTGTTTTTT
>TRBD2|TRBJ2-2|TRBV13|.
CASSLALGHRLAGNTGELFF
TGTGCCAGCAGCTTAGCTTTGGGGCACCGACTAGCGGGAAACACCGGGGAGCTGTTTTTT
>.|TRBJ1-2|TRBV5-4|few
CASRGELWSDGYTF
TGTGCCAGCAGGGGTGAACTATGGAGTGATGGCTACACCTTC
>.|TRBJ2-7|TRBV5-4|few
CASSSVLTYEQYF
TGTGCCAGCAGCTCGGTGTTAACCTACGAGCAGTACTTC
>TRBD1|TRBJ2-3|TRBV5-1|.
CASSQTGADTQYF
TGCGCCAGCAGCCAAACAGGGGCGGATACGCAGTATTTT
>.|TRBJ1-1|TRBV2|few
CASSVGQHRWGTEAFF
TGTGCCAGCAGTGTTGGTCAACACAGGTGGGGCACTGAAGCTTTCTTT
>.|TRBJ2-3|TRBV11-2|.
CASSLGTRDTQYF
TGTGCCAGCAGCTTAGGAACGCGGGATACGCAGTATTTT
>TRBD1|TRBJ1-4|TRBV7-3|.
CASSLTRIIRLDREGLANEKLFF
TGTGCCAGCAGCTTAACGCGGATAATACGCCTGGACAGGGAGGGTTTAGCTAATGAAAAACTGTTTTTT
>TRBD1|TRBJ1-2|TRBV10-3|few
CAITTGTGPYGYTF
TGTGCCATCACAACCGGGACAGGCCCCTATGGCTACACCTTC
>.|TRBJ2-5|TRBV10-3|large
CAISEEGVIGETQYF
TGTGCCATCAGTGAAGAGGGGGTTATCGGAGAGACCCAGTACTTC
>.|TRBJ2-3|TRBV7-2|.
CASSLGRPTDTQYF
TGTGCCAGCAGCTTAGGCAGGCCCACAGATACGCAGTATTTT
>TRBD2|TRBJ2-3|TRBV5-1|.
CASSLGKTSGFTDTQYF
TGCGCCAGCAGCTTGGGAAAAACTAGCGGGTTCACAGATACGCAGTATTTT
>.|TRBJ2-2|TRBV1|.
CTSRYTSGGTGELFF
TGCACCAGCAGATACACTAGCGGGGGGACCGGGGAGCTGTTTTTT
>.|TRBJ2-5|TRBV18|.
CASSPPNRYQETQYF
TGTGCCAGCTCACCACCGAACAGGTACCAAGAGACCCAGTACTTC
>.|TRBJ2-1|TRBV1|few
CTRSVLGGSYNEQFF
TGCACCAGGAGTGTTTTGGGGGGCTCCTACAATGAGCAGTTCTTC
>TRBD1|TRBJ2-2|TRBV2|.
CASWNYKQGDKNTGELFF
TGTGCCAGTTGGAATTATAAACAGGGGGATAAGAACACCGGGGAGCTGTTTTTT
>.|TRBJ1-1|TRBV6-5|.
CARSGRGGTEAFF
TGTGCCAGGTCGGGAAGGGGAGGCACTGAAGCTTTCTTT
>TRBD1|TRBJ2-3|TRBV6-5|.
CASKRQGGTDTQYF
TGTGCCAGCAAGAGACAGGGAGGCACAGATACGCAGTATTTT
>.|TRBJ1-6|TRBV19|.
CASSAPGQHNSPLHF
TGTGCCAGTAGTGCCCCGGGACAACATAATTCACCCCTCCACTTT
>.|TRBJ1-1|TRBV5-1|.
CASSWGGNTNTEAFF
TGCGCCAGCAGCTGGGGAGGTAACACGAACACTGAAGCTTTCTTT
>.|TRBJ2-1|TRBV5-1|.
CASSLIQVTYNEQFF
TGCGCCAGCAGCTTGATACAGGTAACATACAATGAGCAGTTCTTC
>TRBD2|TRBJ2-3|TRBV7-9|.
CASSFGSGGDTQYF
TGTGCCAGCAGCTTTGGTAGCGGGGGGGATACGCAGTATTTT
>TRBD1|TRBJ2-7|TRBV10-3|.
CAISQGAGYEQYF
TGTGCCATCAGTCAGGGGGCAGGATACGAGCAGTACTTC
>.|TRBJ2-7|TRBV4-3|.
CASSQVLRASYEQYF
TGCGCCAGCAGCCAAGTCTTGCGGGCCTCCTACGAGCAGTACTTC
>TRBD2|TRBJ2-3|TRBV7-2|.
CASSLVLAGGRTQYF
TGTGCCAGCAGCTTAGTGCTAGCGGGGGGACGTACGCAGTATTTT